The 3 T cell receptor beta chains listed next were all sequenced from one sample in a study of neurological immune-mediated disorders. The time point: longitudinal time-point 1 (baseline). TCRdb processed the 5' RACE reads anew with MiXCR; each CDR3 protein has one entry. The sample holds 55,000 to 65,000 distinct CDR3 sequences, around a tenth seen once. The sequenced sample consisted of PBMCs. These receptors all come from a male donor with HTLV-1-associated myelopathy (HAM/TSP).

This clonotype has at least ten counts. The chain uses TRBV29-1 and TRBJ2-1; TRBD2 matches at 13 bases. The CDR3 loop spans 16 amino acids. The J segment lost 7 bases and the V segment lost 8 bases, leaving 14 bases of the junction unmatched. Looked up from germline, CDR1 is SQVTM and CDR2 is ANQGSEA. The CDR3 DNA sequence: TGCAGCACCCGCCGGACTAGCGGGGGACCTACAAATGAGCAGTTCTTC. Translating it yields CSTRRTSGGPTNEQFF.

This clonotype was found many times. The chain couples TRBV6-5 to TRBJ2-6; no clear D. This CDR3 region has 17 residues. Trimming removed 2 bases at V and 0 bases at J, with 11 bases between. The V gene's germline CDR1 is MNHEY and CDR2 SVGAGI. The CDR3 DNA sequence: TGTGCCAGCAGTTACGTCGCCTTGGGCTCTGGGGCCAACGTCCTGACTTTC. Amino acid sequence: CASSYVALGSGANVLTF.

This clonotype was counted many times. The chain uses TRBV6-5 and TRBJ2-5; no definite D call. Germline loops: CDR1 MNHEY, CDR2 SVGAGI. The V end lost 6 bases, the J end lost 5 bases, and 16 bases lay between the germline ends. There are 14 residues in the CDR3. CDR3 in amino acids: CASRIGNYPETQYF. The DNA for the CDR3 is TGTGCCAGCAGAATTGGGAATTACCCGGAGACCCAGTACTTC.